The next 19 T cell receptor beta chains were all read from a single sample in a study of T cell repertoires and leukemia-associated antigens. These receptors have no known antigen. TCRdb fed the 5' RACE reads into MiXCR, producing one record per CDR3 protein. This sample has about 12,000 distinct CDR3 sequences, with 35% to 50% found just once. The sequenced material came from CD3+ T cells sorted from blood and cultured. Receptor source: a female donor in good health.

Sample share makes this clonotype large. V gene TRBV20-1 combines with J gene TRBJ1-1, with D unresolved. V was pared by 4 bases and J by 0 bases, with 15 bases between. The CDR3 loop spans 15 amino acids. From germline, CDR1 is DFQATT and CDR2 SNEGSKA (reference sequence). The CDR3 DNA reads TGCAGTGCTATAACCTACGGGCCAATGAACACTGAAGCTTTCTTT. As protein: CSAITYGPMNTEAFF.

The genes are TRBV7-9 and TRBJ2-7; 10 bases agree with TRBD1. The J segment lost 5 bases and the V segment lost 3 bases, leaving 4 bases of the junction unmatched. The CDR3 is 14 amino acids. CDR1 is SEHNR and CDR2 is FQNEAQ in the germline V gene (reference sequence). The CDR3 loop is CASSFGTGAHEQYF. The CDR3 DNA reads TGTGCCAGCAGCTTCGGGACAGGGGCCCACGAGCAGTACTTC.

A note on this clonotype: It is likely a read error, because the conserved phenylalanine at the end of the CDR3 is missing. V usage is TRBV25-1 and J usage is TRBJ1-3; D is uncertain. This CDR3 is 15 amino acids long. Germline CDR1 is MGHDK and CDR2 is SYGVNS. V shed 9 bases and J shed 2 bases, with 17 bases lying between them. The CDR3 spells CASSPVGQTGNTIYL. The CDR3 nucleotides are TGTGCCAGTAGCCCCGTAGGGCAAACTGGAAACACCATATATCTT.

This clonotype was found once. Without the conserved terminal phenylalanine or tryptophan, this CDR3 likely stems from a read error. The rearrangement uses TRBV19 and TRBJ1-1; 8 bases fit TRBD1. Per the germline V gene, CDR1 is LNHDA and CDR2 is SQIVND (reference sequence). The CDR3 is made up of 14 amino acids. This CDR3 reads CACSDRGANTEAFL. The CDR3 DNA is TGTGCCTGTAGCGACAGGGGAGCGAACACTGAAGCTTTCCTT.

In its sample, this clonotype is medium-sized. The rearrangement links TRBV20-1 to TRBJ2-5, with TRBD2 identical over 12 bases. Germline values: CDR1 DFQATT, CDR2 SNEGSKA (reference sequence). V was pared by 1 base and J by 4 bases, with 16 bases of the junction left unmatched. The CDR3 is 19 residues long. CDR3 sequence reads: CSARGPLERTSGMGETQYF. DNA of the CDR3: TGCAGTGCTAGAGGTCCTCTTGAAAGGACTAGCGGGATGGGAGAGACCCAGTACTTC.

The V call is TRBV29-1, the J call TRBJ1-1, with D perhaps matching TRBD1 (5 bases). The germline gives CDR1 SQVTM, CDR2 ANQGSEA. V lost 2 bases and J lost 6, with 19 bases in between. This CDR3 contains 15 residues. CDR3 coding DNA: TGCAGCGTTGAAATGGGGACCGGGGATATCCCTGAAGCTTTCTTT. As protein: CSVEMGTGDIPEAFF.

As concerns this clonotype: At one end, the junction sequence differs from germline, possibly due to a read error. The chain uses TRBV5-1 and TRBJ2-1, with D maybe TRBD2 (6 bases). CDR3 length: 17 amino acids. Germline CDR1 reads SGHRS; CDR2 reads YFSETQ. CDR3 region: CASSLAGRTNPVNEQFF. For the CDR3, the DNA is TGTGCCAGCAGCCTCGCGGGTCGGACTAACCCGGTCAATGAGCAGTTCTTC.

The V call is TRBV5-6, the J call TRBJ2-7, with 8 bases matching TRBD1. The CDR3 is 11 residues long. In germline, CDR1 is SGHDT, CDR2 YYEEEE. The V and J ends lost 4 bases and 9 bases, in that order; junction bases with no gene match: 3. The CDR3 spells CASSTGQVQYF. As DNA, the CDR3 is TGTGCCAGCAGCACGGGACAGGTGCAGTACTTC. The variable domain in full, completed from reference TRBV5-6 and TRBJ2-7, reads DAGVTQSPTHLIKTRGQQVTLRCSPKSGHDTVSWYQQALGQGPQFIFQYYEEEERQRGNFPDRFSGHQFPNYSSELNVNALLLGDSALYLCASSTGQVQYFGPGTRLTVT.

V and J are TRBV12-3 or TRBV12-4 and TRBJ2-3; 14 nucleotides align to TRBD2. The CDR3 sequence is 18 residues long. V was clipped by 3 bases and J by 2 bases; unmatched bases: 7. In DNA form, the CDR3 reads TGTGCCAGCAGTTTTGGGACTAGCGGGAGCCGAAACACAGATACGCAGTATTTT. The encoded protein is CASSFGTSGSRNTDTQYF.

A few counts support this clonotype. This chain connects TRBV6-5 to TRBJ1-4; tentatively, D is TRBD1 (6 bases). Trimming shortened V by 2 bases and J by 12 bases, and 13 bases separated the two germline ends. CDR3 size: 13 residues. Germline CDR1 reads MNHEY; CDR2 reads SVGAGI. This CDR3 is CASSYGRGGELFF. The CDR3 region has the DNA TGTGCCAGCAGTTACGGCAGGGGTGGGGAACTGTTTTTT.

J is TRBJ2-5 and V is TRBV20-1; TRBD2 agrees at 8 bases. The trim removed 6 bases at V and 1 base at J, leaving 10 bases unmatched. This CDR3 region has 15 residues. Germline V CDR1 and CDR2: DFQATT, SNEGSKA (reference sequence). CDR3 loop: CSATSGLAGQETQYF. The CDR3 bases are TGCAGTGCCACTTCCGGGCTAGCGGGCCAAGAGACCCAGTACTTC.

Relative to its sample, this clonotype is medium-sized. The chain employs TRBV20-1 and TRBJ2-1; the D gene is possibly TRBD2 (6 bases). Germline V gene sequence: CDR1 DFQATT, CDR2 SNEGSKA (reference sequence). The CDR3 covers 16 residues. Trimming shortened V by 4 bases and J by 4 bases, and 20 bases separated the two germline ends. The CDR3 here is CSAKTSGLFQYNEQFF. CDR3 nucleotide sequence: TGCAGTGCTAAAACATCGGGACTTTTTCAATACAATGAGCAGTTCTTC.

This clonotype was detected only a few times. CDR3 DNA: TGCAGTGTCCCAGCCAGGGGGCGAGGTGAAAAACTGTTTTTT. It translates to CSVPARGRGEKLFF. This chain uses TRBV20-1 with TRBJ1-4; 8 bases are a match to TRBD1. From germline, CDR1 is DFQATT and CDR2 SNEGSKA (reference sequence). The trim removed 7 bases at V and 7 bases at J, leaving 11 bases unmatched. The CDR3 has 14 residues.

The chain couples TRBV10-3 to TRBJ2-1, with 7 bases fitting TRBD2. The CDR3 runs to 16 residues. CDR1 ENHRY and CDR2 SYGVKD come from the germline V gene. V was pared by 3 bases and J by 1 base, with 6 bases of the junction left unmatched. CDR3 region: CAISEKGLGSYNEQFF. CDR3 DNA: TGTGCCATCAGTGAAAAAGGACTAGGGTCCTACAATGAGCAGTTCTTC.

The chain combines TRBV24-1 with TRBJ2-4; no clear D. V was clipped by 0 bases and J by 15 bases, with 17 bases between them. The CDR3 totals 14 residues. CDR1 and CDR2 (germline): KGHDR, SFDVKD. CDR3 sequence: CATSDLADRNILYF. CDR3 coding DNA: TGTGCCACCAGTGATTTGGCGGACCGAAACATCCTGTACTTC.

This clonotype was detected only a few times. This chain uses TRBV5-1 with TRBJ2-1; 9 positions agree with TRBD1. J gave up 6 bases and V 4 bases, and 5 bases lay outside the gene matches. Germline assignment: CDR1 SGHRS and CDR2 YFSETQ. The CDR3 is 14 amino acids. Here the CDR3 DNA reads TGCGCCAGCAGCATACAGACAGGGGGCAATGAGCAGTTCTTC. This encodes CASSIQTGGNEQFF.

The V call is TRBV12-3 or TRBV12-4, the J call TRBJ2-1; 13 nucleotides match TRBD2. After removal of 6 bases from V and 4 bases from J, the junction contained 3 bases not matched to a gene. This CDR3 is built from 15 residues. The CDR3 here is CASRGLAGPYNEQFF. As DNA, the CDR3 is TGTGCCAGCAGGGGACTAGCGGGACCATACAATGAGCAGTTCTTC.

This clonotype was seen only a few times. The chain has TRBV5-1 and TRBJ2-7; 8 nucleotides align to TRBD2. With 1 base clipped from V and 5 bases from J, the junction kept 8 bases outside the gene matches. In germline, CDR1 is SGHRS, CDR2 YFSETQ. This CDR3 is built from 15 residues. The CDR3 sequence is CASSLLSGSSNEQYF. CDR3 coding DNA: TGCGCCAGCAGCTTGCTCAGCGGGAGCAGTAACGAGCAGTACTTC.

The chain joins TRBV20-1 to TRBJ1-1; weak D call: TRBD1 (6 bases). V was pared by 6 bases and J by 8 bases, with 19 bases between. The CDR3 is 13 residues long. CDR1 DFQATT and CDR2 SNEGSKA come from the germline V gene (reference sequence). The CDR3 protein is CSAPARRGTEAFF. The CDR3 DNA reads TGCAGTGCCCCGGCGCGGCGGGGGACAGAAGCTTTCTTT.